The following is a T cell receptor (beta chain) sequence with its context. Its antigen remains undetermined. The record has no base qualities; no much larger clone is one base away. This sample stems from a study of cytomegalovirus exposure and HLA in healthy donors (dated by TCRdb to the late 2010s). Describing the broader study: The 500 to 800 repertoires of the first cohort and the 120 or so validation repertoires were produced on the same platform, according to a later analysis. The study aimed to test whether cataloging public T cell receptors could reveal signatures of past pathogen exposure. To predict cytomegalovirus infection status, the study brought together high-throughput TCR immunosequencing, statistical association of individual TCRs with disease status, and machine learning. In addition to the first cohort of 650 to 800 subjects, a separate validation cohort of 120 different subjects was used. Paper-wide results and their limitations: The study listed approximately 150 TCR beta chains as associated with cytomegalovirus. Across donors, most TCR sequences were observed very rarely, whereas some public TCRs were present in many individuals. According to the authors, the approach could potentially be generalized to other disease states and immunological phenotypes. In a later analysis, TCRs clustered in the first cohort were found to also tend to co-occur in the roughly 120 validation repertoires, with 94% of cluster scores above 0. The classifier was reported to diagnose cytomegalovirus status with high specificity and sensitivity in both the original cohort and the validation cohort. All 130 or so repertoires were used to score co-occurrence in the validation cohort in a later analysis, because that analysis had no HLA typing for the cohort. A few of the identified cytomegalovirus-associated TCR beta chains were confirmed in vitro to be specific for cytomegalovirus antigens.

Measured from the cysteine to the phenylalanine, the CDR3 is 15 residues long. Just the 45-base CDR3 DNA is kept, in frame starting at base 1. Based on the germline V gene, the CDR1 and CDR2 sequences are SGHRS and YFSETQ. V loses 1 base, J loses 3 bases, and the germline ends lie 11 bases apart. Separate from the approximately 700-subject first cohort, the validation cohort of roughly 120 subjects was the group to which the donors belonged. Library method: the immunoSEQ multiplex PCR assay. Concerning the study's data processing: A statistical classification framework was developed to diagnose cytomegalovirus status using the catalog of TCR beta chain sequences. TCRdb limited this immuneACCESS table to in-frame rearrangements with V and J called. A share of clones is missing; checked studies link under half to unresolved V genes, and the rest is unexplained. That table furnishes V, J and clone size, whereas the DNA furnished D and trimming. For this sample there are 65,000 to 95,000 clones; approximately 95% appear just once. In total, the top ten clones hold 3.3% of the sample.

Here the chain combines TRBV5-1 and TRBJ2-1, with TRBD2 perhaps the D gene, on 5 matching bases. Sequencing input: PBMCs. The sequence was collected from a man between 18 and 35 years old in good health and CMV-seronegative. The CDR3 amino acid sequence is: CASSLLTRGYNEQFF. The sequence in DNA is TGCGCCAGCAGCTTGCTAACCCGGGGCTACAATGAGCAGTTCTTC.